The 20 T cell receptor beta chains in this list originate from one sample, sequenced in a study of T cell responses to AZD1222 COVID-19 vaccine. Profiling relied on immunoSEQ multiplex PCR, and the TCRdb table lists in-frame clones only, not all of them. The data show more than 95,000 clones, with about 87% seen just once and around 6.1% held by the top ten. Sequenced here: peripheral blood, sampled on day 0 of AZD1222 vaccination. The source of these receptors is an adult in good health.

The chain couples TRBV6-6 to TRBJ1-1; no reliable D call. CDR1 is MNHNY and CDR2 is SVGAGI in the germline V gene (reference sequence). V lost 4 bases to trimming and J lost 1 base, with 10 bases between them. The CDR3 extends over 14 amino acids. DNA of the CDR3: TGTGCCAGCAGTTTAAGGGAGCGGAACACTGAAGCTTTCTTT. It specifies CASSLRERNTEAFF.

V is TRBV3-1 (or the pseudogene TRBV3-2) and J is TRBJ1-3; the D is unclear. V dropped 4 bases and J dropped 0 bases, with 7 bases sitting between them. Germline V gene sequence: CDR1 LGHDT, CDR2 YNNKEL (reference sequence). The CDR3 runs 14 residues. CDR3 protein: CASSPLDSGNTIYF. The CDR3 region has the DNA TGTGCCAGCAGCCCCCTGGACTCTGGAAACACCATATATTTT.

The gene calls are TRBV4-2 and TRBJ1-1; D unresolved. The germline gives CDR1 LGHNA, CDR2 YNFKEQ. V lost 1 base and J 7 bases, leaving 10 bases between the germline ends. The CDR3 covers 13 residues. DNA for the CDR3: TGTGCCAGCAGCCAAGGCCGGGTTGATGAAGCTTTCTTT. The encoded protein is CASSQGRVDEAFF.

This sequence joins TRBV6-2 or TRBV6-3 and TRBJ2-7; perhaps TRBD1 as D (5 bases). The CDR3 loop spans 16 amino acids. Trimming cost V 2 bases and J 3 bases, with 17 bases left between them. The germline gives CDR1 MNHEY, CDR2 SVGEGT. The CDR3 spells CASSYALGGRGYEQYF. The CDR3 bases are TGTGCCAGCAGTTACGCCCTCGGCGGAAGGGGCTACGAGCAGTACTTC.

This clone has just one count. CDR3 nucleotide sequence: TGTGCCTGGGGACTAGCGGGGGGGAAGGAGACCCAGTACTTC. Its translation: CAWGLAGGKETQYF. This chain links TRBV30 with TRBJ2-5; 15 bases are shared with TRBD2. Unmatched junction bases numbered 3, after V lost 5 bases and J lost 5 bases. CDR1 GTSNPN and CDR2 SVGIG come from the germline V gene (reference sequence). There are 14 residues in the CDR3. The full variable domain, rest sourced from reference TRBV30 and TRBJ2-5, is SQTIHQWPATLVQPVGSPLSLECTVEGTSNPNLYWYRQAAGRGLQLLFYSVGIGQISSEVPQNLSASRPQDRQFILSSKKLLLSDSGFYLCAWGLAGGKETQYFGPGTRLLVL.

As DNA, the CDR3 is TGTGCCAGCAGCTGGGGGGGCACAGATACGCAGTATTTT. This encodes CASSWGGTDTQYF. The chain carries TRBV7-3 and TRBJ2-3; D might be TRBD2 (6 bases). Germline-derived CDR1 and CDR2 are SGHTA and FQGTGA. Trimming took off 4 bases at V and 1 base at J, with 6 bases between the two ends. The CDR3 contains 13 residues.

The chain links TRBV29-1 to TRBJ2-3; 7 nucleotides agree with TRBD1. Germline CDR1 reads SQVTM; CDR2 reads ANQGSEA. With V trimmed by 7 bases and J by 4 bases, 8 bases remained unmatched. The length of the CDR3 is 13 residues. Here the CDR3 DNA reads TGCAGCGAGACTGACAGGGTGGCAGATACGCAGTATTTT. As protein: CSETDRVADTQYF.

This sequence joins TRBV28 and TRBJ2-1, with TRBD2 identical over 7 bases. Unmatched junction bases numbered 8, after V lost 5 bases and J lost 4 bases. CDR1 and CDR2 (germline): MDHEN, SYDVKM. CDR3 length: 15 amino acids. CDR3 region: CASSTRGEVYNEQFF. In DNA form, the CDR3 reads TGTGCCAGCAGTACCCGGGGGGAGGTATACAATGAGCAGTTCTTC.

V usage is TRBV5-8 and J usage is TRBJ1-1, with TRBD1 as a possible D gene (6 bases). The CDR3 extends over 15 amino acids. Between the trimmed V and J ends, which lost 9 bases and 2 bases, there was a span of 20 bases. CDR1 and CDR2 (germline): SGHTS, YDEGEE. This chain's CDR3 is CATTAGGALNTEAFF. The CDR3 DNA reads TGTGCCACCACCGCGGGGGGCGCGTTAAACACTGAAGCTTTCTTT.

The chain employs TRBV5-4 and TRBJ2-7, with unresolved D. With 0 bases removed from V and 4 bases from J, the gap between germline ends came to 5 bases. From germline, CDR1 is SGHNT and CDR2 YYREEE (reference sequence). The CDR3 covers 12 residues. The CDR3 sequence: CASSLDGYEQYF. In nucleotides, the CDR3 is TGTGCCAGCAGCTTGGACGGATACGAGCAGTACTTC.

This clone has more than one count but fewer than ten. This chain links TRBV19 with TRBJ2-1; D gene unclear. Germline loops: CDR1 LNHDA, CDR2 SQIVND (reference sequence). The CDR3 has 15 amino acids. The V end was cut by 3 bases, the J end by 8 bases, with 17 bases between. The CDR3 DNA sequence: TGTGCCAGTAGTATCGCACGCCTGGGCGGAGATGAGCAGTTCTTC. Translated, it gives CASSIARLGGDEQFF.

The chain joins TRBV28 to TRBJ1-6; TRBD1 might be the D (5 bases). This CDR3 has 15 residues. The V gene lost 5 bases and the J gene lost 4 bases, with 12 bases spanning the gap. The germline gives CDR1 MDHEN, CDR2 SYDVKM. The CDR3 DNA sequence: TGTGCCAGCAGTGCGGGGGACGGATATAATTCACCCCTCCACTTT. It codes for CASSAGDGYNSPLHF. Full variable domain (remainder filled in from reference TRBV28 and TRBJ1-6): DVKVTQSSRYLVKRTGEKVFLECVQDMDHENMFWYRQDPGLGLRLIYFSYDVKMKEKGDIPEGYSVSREKKERFSLILESASTNQTSMYLCASSAGDGYNSPLHFGNGTRLTVT.

This chain links TRBV2 with TRBJ1-5; the match to TRBD1 covers 7 bases. The CDR3 spans 18 residues. The V segment lost 3 bases and the J segment 4 bases; nucleotides outside the gene matches: 15. Germline values: CDR1 SNHLY, CDR2 FYNNEI. CDR3 residues: CASSDNPRGQGVNQPQHF. The CDR3 DNA reads as TGTGCCAGCAGTGACAACCCTAGGGGGCAAGGTGTTAATCAGCCCCAGCATTTT. Supplemented by reference TRBV2 and TRBJ1-5, the full variable domain reads EPEVTQTPSHQVTQMGQEVILRCVPISNHLYFYWYRQILGQKVEFLVSFYNNEISEKSEIFDDQFSVERPDGSNFTLKIRSTKLEDSAMYFCASSDNPRGQGVNQPQHFGDGTRLSIL.

This rearrangement joins TRBV11-2 to TRBJ1-3; D is possibly TRBD1 (5 bases). Between the trimmed V and J ends, which lost 2 bases and 4 bases, there was a span of 15 bases. This CDR3 has 16 residues. Per germline, CDR1 SGHAT and CDR2 FQNNGV. CDR3 coding DNA: TGTGCCAGCAGCTTAATTCGAGGGGTGGGCGGAAACACCATATATTTT. This gives the protein CASSLIRGVGGNTIYF.

CDR3 nucleotides: TGTGCCTGGAGTCCTGGGGGCGGTGGAGGCTACACCTTC. Protein sequence: CAWSPGGGGGYTF. The chain is built from TRBV30 and TRBJ1-2, with D perhaps matching TRBD1 (6 bases). V lost 2 bases and J lost 8, with 15 bases in between. CDR3 length: 13 amino acids. Germline V gene sequence: CDR1 GTSNPN, CDR2 SVGIG (reference sequence).

The V gene is TRBV27, the J gene TRBJ1-1, with 7 bases aligning to TRBD1. This CDR3 is built from 14 residues. Germline loops: CDR1 MNHEY, CDR2 SMNVEV (reference sequence). Trimming at V came to 5 bases and at J to 2 bases, leaving 5 bases not matched to a gene. DNA of the CDR3: TGTGCCAGCAGTCCGACAGGGTCAAACACTGAAGCTTTCTTT. Translation gives CASSPTGSNTEAFF.

There are a few counts of this clone. This chain connects TRBV6-5 to TRBJ2-7, with 9 nucleotides matching TRBD1. The germline gives CDR1 MNHEY, CDR2 SVGAGI. CDR3 length: 13 amino acids. V trimming: 6 bases; J trimming: 9 bases; junction bases outside the gene matches: 9. The CDR3 bases are TGTGCCAGCAGGCCCGATGGACAGGGGAGGCAGTACTTC. It specifies CASRPDGQGRQYF.

This chain connects TRBV11-1 to TRBJ2-1; D is undetermined. V was cut by 2 bases and J by 1 base, with 9 bases left in between. This CDR3 region has 15 residues. Germline V gene data show CDR1 as SGHAT and CDR2 as FQDESV (reference sequence). Here the CDR3 DNA reads TGTGCCAGCAGCTTACAAGTTGGGTCCTACAATGAGCAGTTCTTC. Its protein is CASSLQVGSYNEQFF.

The chain links TRBV6-5 to TRBJ1-2; 7 bases align to TRBD1. Germline lookup yields CDR1 MNHEY and CDR2 SVGAGI. V dropped 6 bases and J dropped 4; count of bases not matched to a gene: 5. The CDR3 totals 13 residues. CDR3 in DNA: TGTGCCAGCAGGACCGGGACAGCCTATGGCTACACCTTC. It translates to CASRTGTAYGYTF.

V gene TRBV6-5 combines with J gene TRBJ2-2, with D perhaps TRBD1 (6 bases). V was cut by 5 bases and J by 5 bases, with 12 bases left in between. Germline CDR1 and CDR2: MNHEY and SVGAGI. The CDR3 is 14 residues long. Here the CDR3 reads CASSPRGLTGELFF. The CDR3 DNA is TGTGCCAGCAGTCCCAGGGGCCTGACCGGGGAGCTGTTTTTT.